This TCR beta chain was profiled in a study of T cell responses to AZD1222 COVID-19 vaccine. Across the whole study: Pooling of second doses given at about 4 or about 12 weeks was done. Findings and limits, study-wide: At baseline, just a handful of AZD1222 recipients tested seropositive. Spike-specific TCRs gained breadth and depth after people received two AZD1222 doses.

Here immunoSEQ multiplex PCR was the method, and the copy in TCRdb shows in-frame clones only, minus some. The profile shows some 130,000 clones, 92% of them singletons. Details on this clone: No antigen is known for it.

Sequenced here: peripheral blood, sampled on day 0 of AZD1222 vaccination. This receptor was obtained from an adult in good health.

The CDR3 DNA sequence: TGTGCCAGCAGCCAGGTAGGGGACAAATCCTACGAGCAGTACTTC. Translated: CASSQVGDKSYEQYF. The chain has TRBV4-2 and TRBJ2-7; tentative D call: TRBD1 (6 bases). This CDR3 has 15 residues. The germline V gene has CDR1 LGHNA and CDR2 YNFKEQ. The germline V and J ends were trimmed by 3 bases and 1 base, with 13 bases remaining between them.